This T cell receptor (beta chain) appears in the sequencing data of a study of CD4+ T cells in melanoma. Germline CDR1 reads SQVTM; CDR2 reads ANQGSEA. The CDR3 has 11 residues. V gave up 4 bases and J gave up 5 bases, with 6 bases separating them. Study conclusions and caveats: Diverse differentiation states were reported for melanoma neoantigen-specific CD4+ T cells. CD8+ T cell, macrophage and B cell function reportedly correlated with neoantigen-specific CD4+ T cells.

This clone is a singleton in its sample. Its antigen is unknown. The protocol was immunoSEQ multiplex PCR, while the TCRdb copy is restricted to in-frame clones and leaves out a portion. The data hold about 13,000 clones, with about three quarters observed a single time. The V and J genes are TRBV29-1 and TRBJ2-1; D gene uncertain. This receptor was taken from a human donor with melanoma. Specimen: cells from a culture (not recorded whether cultured in vitro). CDR3 nucleotide sequence: TGCAGCGTTGGGAACCACAATGAGCAGTTCTTC. Its translation: CSVGNHNEQFF.